Listed below are T cell receptor beta chains from one sample, sequenced in a study of molecular identifiers for immune sequencing clone quantification. From the PCR reads, TCRdb called clonotypes with MiXCR, one entry per CDR3 protein. The sample includes a few hundred thousand distinct CDR3 sequences, over 20% of them seen just once. The source material was naive CD8+ T cells from blood, with Jurkat cell RNA spiked in. The receptors come from a human donor in good health. Some libraries in this study had Jurkat cell RNA spiked in. Each CDR3 is given with its conserved first and last residue.

>TRBV27|14|TRBJ1-2
CASSFQGTGGGYTF
>TRBV12-3/TRBV12-4|15|TRBJ2-7
CASSLAVRDPHEQYF
>TRBV28|13|TRBJ1-4
CASSRGFGEELFF
>TRBV27|14|TRBJ2-7
CASSIAGNAYEQYF
>TRBV28|15|TRBJ2-5
CATWGAGSFQETQYF
>TRBV28|16|TRBJ2-5
CASSSGLAGVLETQYF
>TRBV28|13|TRBJ2-7
CASSFSGGNEQYF
>TRBV5-1|13|TRBJ2-7
CDSSPTGGLEQYF
>TRBV4-3|21|TRBJ2-6
CASSQENPVYRASSGANVLTF
>TRBV7-2|14|TRBJ2-7
CASSLEEGLHEQYF
>TRBV27|14|TRBJ2-7
CASSWYSNPYEQYF
>TRBV3-1|17|TRBJ2-1
CASSQETGGVLFNEQFF
>TRBV20-1|17|TRBJ2-3
CSAPDPTSGGFTDTQYF
>TRBV11-2|19|TRBJ2-7
CASSLVVVTGLAGVGEQYF
>TRBV5-4|15|TRBJ2-7
CASSLRQEPTYEQYF
>TRBV4-3|18|TRBJ2-3
CASSQEWLAGGLADTQYF
>TRBV28|14|TRBJ2-5
CASKSLRDIETQYF
>TRBV2|15|TRBJ2-3
CASSQAGGSTDTQYF
>TRBV4-1|16|TRBJ2-7
CASSQDAVLCSYEQYF
>TRBV10-2|14|TRBJ1-1
CASSEAGFRTEAFF
>TRBV5-6|16|TRBJ1-3
CASSWGDSTSGNTIYF
>TRBV6-6|16|TRBJ2-3
CASSFVSGRWTDTQYF
>TRBV11-2|16|TRBJ2-1
CASSLDASGSYNEQFF
>TRBV7-3|16|TRBJ2-2
CASSSKGPDSTGELFF
>TRBV27|13|TRBJ2-1
CASSLCGNNEQFF
>TRBV20-1|15|TRBJ1-1
CSAREESGIGTEAFF
>TRBV4-3|19|TRBJ2-7
CASSQELTAGTGGTYEQYF
>TRBV28|17|TRBJ2-1
CASSPLGTSGRDNEQFF
>TRBV6-5|13|TRBJ2-2
CASSFANTGELFF
>TRBV15|16|TRBJ1-5
CATSDMIPGDNQPKHF
>TRBV4-1|16|TRBJ2-3
CASSHNIGGEADTQYF
>TRBV11-2|15|TRBJ2-5
CASSLKGQGQETQYF
>TRBV9|14|TRBJ2-7
CASSVKGSPEEQYF
>TRBV6-1|14|TRBJ2-7
CASSPGQGVSEQYF
>TRBV19|13|TRBJ2-7
CASSGDDSYEQYF
>TRBV10-3|15|TRBJ2-3
CAISNRDRGTDTQYF
>TRBV2|18|TRBJ2-7
CASSELVVGIGSEYEQYF
>TRBV28|14|TRBJ2-7
CASSPRGSSYEQYF
>TRBV20-1|13|TRBJ2-7
CSATPGLAYEQYF
>TRBV4-1|15|TRBJ1-1
CASSQDEQGGTEAFF
>TRBV4-3|15|TRBJ1-5
CASSQGLISNQPQHF
>TRBV12-3/TRBV12-4|12|TRBJ2-1
CASTERSNEQFF
>TRBV4-3|13|TRBJ1-1
CASSPQGRTEAFF
>TRBV4-2|17|TRBJ2-3
CASSPGAASGSTDTQYF
>TRBV6-5|15|TRBJ2-7
CASREGTGQSYEQYF
>TRBV6-6|15|TRBJ2-7
CASSDPPRDLNEQYF